These 9 T cell receptor beta chains were sequenced from one sample in a study of blood T cell repertoires in COVID-19. Here immunoSEQ multiplex PCR was the method, and the copy in TCRdb shows in-frame clones only, minus some. The data show roughly 68,000 clones, around 90% seen once. Input material: peripheral blood. The receptor set was obtained from a man in his fifties with acute or convalescent COVID-19.

The genes are TRBV5-7 and TRBJ1-5; D not certain. TRBV5-7 qualifies as an ORF whose function is uncertain. CDR3 size: 13 residues. The germline V and J ends were trimmed by 6 bases and 10 bases, with 17 bases remaining between them. CDR3 protein: CASTFLLNFPQHF. The CDR3 region has the DNA TGTGCCAGCACCTTCTTACTAAATTTCCCCCAGCATTTT.

CDR3 coding DNA: TGCGCCAGCAGAGCGATCGGGACTGAAGCTTTCTTT. It codes for CASRAIGTEAFF. The V call is TRBV10-2, the J call TRBJ1-1; D is unclear. Germline CDR1 WSHSY, CDR2 SAAADI. The CDR3 runs to 12 residues. V lost 6 bases to trimming and J lost 5 bases, with 10 bases between them.

V and J are TRBV7-9 and TRBJ2-5, with D possibly TRBD1 on 6 matching bases. CDR3 length equals 14 residues. V was trimmed by 3 bases and J by 7 bases, leaving 15 bases between them. Germline loops: CDR1 SEHNR, CDR2 FQNEAQ (reference sequence). The CDR3 DNA is TGTGCCAGCAGCTTTGGCGACAGGTTGGGGACCCAGTACTTC. Its translation is CASSFGDRLGTQYF.

This chain joins TRBV6-6 and TRBJ2-6; D may be TRBD1 (5 bases). CDR3 length equals 15 residues. Germline CDR1 and CDR2: MNHNY and SVGAGI (reference sequence). The V gene lost 2 bases and the J gene lost 2 bases, with 7 bases spanning the gap. The CDR3 loop reads CASSYTGAGANVLTF. The CDR3 DNA sequence: TGTGCCAGCAGTTACACAGGAGCTGGGGCCAACGTCCTGACTTTC.

The chain couples TRBV6-6 to TRBJ1-1; maybe TRBD1 (6 bases). Trimming took 0 bases from V and 2 from J, leaving 10 bases between them. The V gene's germline CDR1 is MNHNY and CDR2 SVGAGI (reference sequence). The CDR3 has 15 residues. The CDR3: CASSYSGGLNTEAFF. For the CDR3, the DNA is TGTGCCAGCAGTTACTCCGGGGGGCTCAACACTGAAGCTTTCTTT.

This clone was detected only once. The chain employs TRBV24-1 and TRBJ2-5, with 10 positions matching TRBD1. The CDR3 is 16 amino acids. V lost 4 bases, J lost 1 base, and 5 bases stayed unmatched. CDR1 is KGHDR and CDR2 is SFDVKD in the germline V gene. CDR3 protein: CATSDQGQGIQETQYF. The CDR3 DNA follows: TGTGCCACCAGTGACCAGGGACAGGGGATCCAAGAGACCCAGTACTTC.

The chain is built from TRBV6-5 and TRBJ2-5; D perhaps matches TRBD2 (7 bases). Germline-derived CDR1 and CDR2 are MNHEY and SVGAGI. V was shortened by 4 bases and J by 4 bases, with 16 bases between the two germline ends. The CDR3 extends over 15 amino acids. The CDR3 nucleotides are TGTGCCAGCAGTTCAGCCGGGGGGCTGGGAGAGACCCAGTACTTC. Protein product: CASSSAGGLGETQYF.

V and J are TRBV29-1 and TRBJ2-2; D not resolved. The V end lost 3 bases, the J end lost 4 bases, and 6 bases lay between the germline ends. This CDR3 has 12 residues. CDR1 is SQVTM, CDR2 ANQGSEA, per germline. The CDR3: CSVEVSTGELFF. The CDR3 bases are TGCAGCGTTGAGGTTAGCACCGGGGAGCTGTTTTTT.

The V gene is TRBV5-1, the J gene TRBJ2-7; TRBD1 might be the D (5 bases). Germline assignment: CDR1 SGHRS and CDR2 YFSETQ. V was trimmed by 0 bases and J by 5 bases, leaving 9 bases between them. The CDR3 extends over 13 amino acids. This chain's CDR3 is CASSLGLQDEQYF. Written as DNA, the CDR3 is TGCGCCAGCAGCTTGGGATTACAGGACGAGCAGTACTTC.